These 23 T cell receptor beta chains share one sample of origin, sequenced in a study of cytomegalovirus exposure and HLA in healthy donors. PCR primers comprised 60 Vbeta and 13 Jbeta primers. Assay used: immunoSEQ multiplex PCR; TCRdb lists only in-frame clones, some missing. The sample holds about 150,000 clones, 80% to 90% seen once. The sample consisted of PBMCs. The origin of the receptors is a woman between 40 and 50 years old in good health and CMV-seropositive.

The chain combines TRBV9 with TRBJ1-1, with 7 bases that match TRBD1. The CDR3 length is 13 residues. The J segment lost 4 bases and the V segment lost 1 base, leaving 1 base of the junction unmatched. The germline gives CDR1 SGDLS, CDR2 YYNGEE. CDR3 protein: CASSVTGATEAFF. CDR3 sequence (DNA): TGTGCCAGCAGCGTAACAGGGGCCACTGAAGCTTTCTTT.

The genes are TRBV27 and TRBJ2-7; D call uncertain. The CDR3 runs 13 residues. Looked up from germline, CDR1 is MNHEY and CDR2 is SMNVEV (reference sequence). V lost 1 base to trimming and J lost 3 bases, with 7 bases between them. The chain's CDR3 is CASSLFYSYEQYF. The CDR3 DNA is TGTGCCAGCAGTTTATTTTATAGCTACGAGCAGTACTTC.

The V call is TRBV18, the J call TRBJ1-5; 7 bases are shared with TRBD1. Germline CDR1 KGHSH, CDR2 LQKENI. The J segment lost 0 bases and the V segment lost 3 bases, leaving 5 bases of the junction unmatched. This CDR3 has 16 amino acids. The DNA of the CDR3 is TGTGCCAGCTCACCTACGAGGGGGCATAGCAATCAGCCCCAGCATTTT. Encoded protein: CASSPTRGHSNQPQHF.

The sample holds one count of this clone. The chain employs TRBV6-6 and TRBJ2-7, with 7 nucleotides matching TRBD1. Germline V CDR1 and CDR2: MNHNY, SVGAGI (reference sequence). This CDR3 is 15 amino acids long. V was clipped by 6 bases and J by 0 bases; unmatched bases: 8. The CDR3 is CASRYTTGDSYEQYF. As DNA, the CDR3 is TGTGCCAGCAGATATACTACAGGGGACTCCTACGAGCAGTACTTC.

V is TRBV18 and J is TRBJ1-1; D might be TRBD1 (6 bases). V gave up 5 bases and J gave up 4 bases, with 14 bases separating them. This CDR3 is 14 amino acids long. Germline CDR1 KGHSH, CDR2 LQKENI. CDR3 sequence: CASSSYRDGTEAFF. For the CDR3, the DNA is TGTGCCAGCTCAAGCTACAGGGATGGCACTGAAGCTTTCTTT.

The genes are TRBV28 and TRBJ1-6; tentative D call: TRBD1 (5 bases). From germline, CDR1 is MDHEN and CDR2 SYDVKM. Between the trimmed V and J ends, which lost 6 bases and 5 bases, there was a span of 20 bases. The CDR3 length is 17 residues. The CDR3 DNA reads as TGTGCCAGCAGCCCTGGGGGGACTCCAAGTGATAATTCACCCCTCCACTTT. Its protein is CASSPGGTPSDNSPLHF.

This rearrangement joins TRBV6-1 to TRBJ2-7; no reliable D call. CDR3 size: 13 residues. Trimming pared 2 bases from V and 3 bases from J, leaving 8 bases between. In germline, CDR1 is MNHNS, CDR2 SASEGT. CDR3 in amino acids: CASSEPPSYEQYF. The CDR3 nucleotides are TGTGCCAGCAGTGAACCCCCCAGCTACGAGCAGTACTTC.

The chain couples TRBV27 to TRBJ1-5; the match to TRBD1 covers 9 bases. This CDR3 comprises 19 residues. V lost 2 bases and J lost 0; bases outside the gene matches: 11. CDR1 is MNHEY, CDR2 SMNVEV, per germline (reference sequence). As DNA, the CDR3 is TGTGCCAGCAGTTTACCCAGGGACAGGGTACGATATAGCAATCAGCCCCAGCATTTT. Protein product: CASSLPRDRVRYSNQPQHF.

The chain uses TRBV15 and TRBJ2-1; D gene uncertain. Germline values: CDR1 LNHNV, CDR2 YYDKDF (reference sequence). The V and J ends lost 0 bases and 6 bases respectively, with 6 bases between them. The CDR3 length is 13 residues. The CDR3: CATSRDGGNEQFF. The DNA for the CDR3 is TGTGCCACCAGCAGAGATGGCGGCAATGAGCAGTTCTTC.

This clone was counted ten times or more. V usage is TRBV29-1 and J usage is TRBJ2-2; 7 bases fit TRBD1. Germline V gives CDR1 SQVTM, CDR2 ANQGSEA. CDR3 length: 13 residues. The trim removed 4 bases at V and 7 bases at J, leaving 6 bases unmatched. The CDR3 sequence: CSVGGTVVGELFF. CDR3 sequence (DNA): TGCAGCGTTGGAGGGACAGTCGTCGGGGAGCTGTTTTTT.

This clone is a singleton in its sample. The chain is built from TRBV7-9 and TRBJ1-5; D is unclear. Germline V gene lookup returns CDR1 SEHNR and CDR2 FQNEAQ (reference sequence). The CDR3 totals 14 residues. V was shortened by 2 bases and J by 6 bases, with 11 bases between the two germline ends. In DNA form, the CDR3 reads TGTGCCAGCAGCTTACCTTTTGAGTCTCAGCCCCAGCATTTT. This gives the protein CASSLPFESQPQHF.

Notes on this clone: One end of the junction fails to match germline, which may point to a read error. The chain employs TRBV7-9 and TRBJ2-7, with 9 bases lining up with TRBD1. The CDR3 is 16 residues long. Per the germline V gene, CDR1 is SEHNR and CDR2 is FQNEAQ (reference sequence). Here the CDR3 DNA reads TGTTCCAGCAGCTTAGGGGGGGGACAGGGCCCCTACGAGCAGTACTTC. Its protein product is CSSSLGGGQGPYEQYF. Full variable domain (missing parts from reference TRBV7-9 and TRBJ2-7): DTGVSQNPRHKITKRGQNVTFRCDPISEHNRLYWYRQTLGQGPEFLTYFQNEAQLEKSRLLSDRFSAERPKGSFSTLEIQRTEQGDSAMYLCSSSLGGGQGPYEQYFGPGTRLTVT.

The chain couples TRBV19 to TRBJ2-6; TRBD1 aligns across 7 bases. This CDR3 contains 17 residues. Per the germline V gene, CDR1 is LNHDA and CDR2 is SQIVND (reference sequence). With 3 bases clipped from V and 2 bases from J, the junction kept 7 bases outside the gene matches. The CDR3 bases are TGTGCCAGTAGTATCCGACTTCAGGGGGCTGGGGCCAACGTCCTGACTTTC. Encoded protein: CASSIRLQGAGANVLTF.

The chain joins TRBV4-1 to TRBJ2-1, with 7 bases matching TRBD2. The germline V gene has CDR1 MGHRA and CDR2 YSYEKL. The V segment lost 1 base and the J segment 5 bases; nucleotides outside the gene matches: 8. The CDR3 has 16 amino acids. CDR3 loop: CASSQGGAGFDNEQFF. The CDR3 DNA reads TGCGCCAGCAGCCAAGGGGGAGCGGGATTTGACAATGAGCAGTTCTTC.

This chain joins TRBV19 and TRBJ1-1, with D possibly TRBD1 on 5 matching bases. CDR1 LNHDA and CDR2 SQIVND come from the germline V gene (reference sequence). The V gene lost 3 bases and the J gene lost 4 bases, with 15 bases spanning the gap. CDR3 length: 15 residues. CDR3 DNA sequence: TGTGCCAGTAGTATTGCGGGGAGGGGTGGCACTGAAGCTTTCTTT. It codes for CASSIAGRGGTEAFF.

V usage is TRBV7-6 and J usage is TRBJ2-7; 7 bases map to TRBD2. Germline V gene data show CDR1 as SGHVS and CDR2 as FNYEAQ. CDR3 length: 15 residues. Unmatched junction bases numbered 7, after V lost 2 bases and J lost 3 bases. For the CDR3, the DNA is TGTGCCAGCAGCTTAACTAGCGCTATCAACTACGAGCAGTACTTC. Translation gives CASSLTSAINYEQYF.

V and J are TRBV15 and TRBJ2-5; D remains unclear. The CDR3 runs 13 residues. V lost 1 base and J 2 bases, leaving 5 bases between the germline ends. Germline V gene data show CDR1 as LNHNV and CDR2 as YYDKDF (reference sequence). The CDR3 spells CATSRVQQETQYF. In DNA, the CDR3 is TGTGCCACCAGCAGAGTTCAGCAAGAGACCCAGTACTTC.

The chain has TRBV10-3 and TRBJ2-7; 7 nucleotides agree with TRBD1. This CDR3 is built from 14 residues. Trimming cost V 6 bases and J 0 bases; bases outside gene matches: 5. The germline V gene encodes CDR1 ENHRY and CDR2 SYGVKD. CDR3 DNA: TGTGCCATCAGATCGACAGGGACCTCCTACGAGCAGTACTTC. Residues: CAIRSTGTSYEQYF.

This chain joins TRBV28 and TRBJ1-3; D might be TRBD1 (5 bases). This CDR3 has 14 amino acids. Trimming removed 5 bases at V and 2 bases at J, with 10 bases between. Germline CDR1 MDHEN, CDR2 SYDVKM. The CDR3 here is CASSPPGAGNTIYF. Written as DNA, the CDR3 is TGTGCCAGCAGTCCCCCGGGGGCTGGAAACACCATATATTTT.

The CDR3 protein is CASSGDRFEDTEAFF. The CDR3 DNA is TGTGCCTCCTCTGGGGACAGGTTCGAAGACACTGAAGCTTTCTTT. The chain links TRBV2 to TRBJ1-1; 8 nucleotides align to TRBD1. Germline V gene sequence: CDR1 SNHLY, CDR2 FYNNEI. The CDR3 contains 15 residues. J was trimmed by 3 bases and V by 11 bases; bases with no gene match: 14.

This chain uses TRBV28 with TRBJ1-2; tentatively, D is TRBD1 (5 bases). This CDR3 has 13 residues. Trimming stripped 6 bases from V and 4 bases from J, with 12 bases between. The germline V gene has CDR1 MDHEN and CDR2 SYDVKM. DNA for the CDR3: TGTGCCAGCAGCCGCGGGGCCGTCTATGGCTACACCTTC. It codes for CASSRGAVYGYTF.

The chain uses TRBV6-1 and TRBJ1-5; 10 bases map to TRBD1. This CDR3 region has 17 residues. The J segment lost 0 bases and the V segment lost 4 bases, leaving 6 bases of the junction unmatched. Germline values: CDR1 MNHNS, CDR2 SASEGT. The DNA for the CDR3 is TGTGCCAGCAGTGTATACCGGGACAGGGGTAGCAATCAGCCCCAGCATTTT. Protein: CASSVYRDRGSNQPQHF.

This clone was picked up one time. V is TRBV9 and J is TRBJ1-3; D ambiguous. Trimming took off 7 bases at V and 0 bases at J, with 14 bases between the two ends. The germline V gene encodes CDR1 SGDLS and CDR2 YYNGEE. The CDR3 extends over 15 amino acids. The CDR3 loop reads CASAGVLSSGNTIYF. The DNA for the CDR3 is TGTGCCAGCGCCGGAGTATTGAGCTCTGGAAACACCATATATTTT.